These T cell receptor beta chains were read from a single sample in a study of spatial heterogeneity in lung cancer. TCRdb re-analysed the 5' RACE reads in MiXCR, keeping a single row per CDR3 protein. The sample holds about 50,000 distinct CDR3 sequences, around 6.7% seen once. Source: PBMCs, taken at follow-up. Receptors originate from a female donor with early-stage non-small cell lung cancer. Both conserved end residues are part of each CDR3. The order of the fields is clone size, J gene, D gene, V gene, CDR3 protein, CDR3 DNA. The D gene is left open where the match is weak. Rows give clone size only sometimes, using once, few, many, or a class for an expanded clone.

- TRBJ2-1 TRBD2 TRBV5-1 CASSSGLDSGEQFF TGCGCCAGCAGCTCCGGACTAGATTCGGGTGAGCAGTTCTTC
- TRBJ2-7 TRBD1 TRBV3-1 CASSLRAGTGYEQYF TGTGCCAGCAGCTTAAGGGCAGGGACAGGCTACGAGCAGTACTTC
many TRBJ1-4 - TRBV18 CASSPGAANEKLFF TGTGCCAGCTCACCGGGTGCAGCTAATGAAAAACTGTTTTTT
- TRBJ1-2 - TRBV2 CASSESRGNYGYTF TGTGCCAGCAGTGAATCCCGGGGCAACTATGGCTACACCTTC
- TRBJ1-2 TRBD1 TRBV5-1 CASSWAGTGQSYGYTF TGCGCCAGCAGCTGGGCCGGGACAGGGCAAAGCTATGGCTACACCTTC
few TRBJ2-7 - TRBV6-2/TRBV6-3 CASSYTLRDSYEQYF TGTGCCAGCAGTTATACTCTCCGAGACTCCTACGAGCAGTACTTC
- TRBJ1-1 - TRBV28 CASTPAGTYTEAFF TGTGCCAGCACCCCTGCGGGCACGTACACTGAAGCTTTCTTT
many TRBJ1-2 - TRBV20-1 CSARGTPGGASSNYGYTF TGCAGTGCTAGAGGCACCCCAGGCGGGGCCTCTTCTAACTATGGCTACACCTTC
many TRBJ1-1 - TRBV5-1 CASSFSGGDGTEAFF TGCGCCAGCAGCTTCTCTGGGGGGGACGGCACTGAAGCTTTCTTT
few TRBJ1-5 TRBD1 TRBV24-1 CATSDAGGSRNQPQHF TGTGCCACCAGTGATGCAGGGGGCTCGCGCAATCAGCCCCAGCATTTT
few TRBJ1-2 - TRBV6-1 CASSQQTPSVYGYTF TGTGCCAGCAGTCAACAGACCCCGTCTGTCTATGGCTACACCTTC
many TRBJ2-2 - TRBV2 CASTRENTGELFF TGTGCCAGCACGCGGGAGAACACCGGGGAGCTGTTTTTT
- TRBJ2-7 - TRBV7-9 CASSLVGGVSSYEQYF TGTGCCAGCAGCCTGGTCGGAGGTGTGAGCTCCTACGAGCAGTACTTC
few TRBJ2-7 TRBD2 TRBV28 CASSYAGGPYEQYF TGTGCCAGCAGTTATGCGGGGGGGCCCTACGAGCAGTACTTC
- TRBJ2-7 - TRBV20-1 CSARGTPVLAYEQYF TGCAGTGCTAGAGGGACACCCGTCCTAGCCTACGAGCAGTACTTC
many TRBJ2-4 TRBD1 TRBV5-4 CASSPRTGIGKNIQYF TGTGCCAGCAGCCCCAGGACAGGAATTGGCAAAAACATTCAGTACTTC
many TRBJ2-5 TRBD1 TRBV5-1 CASSSNTGGQETQYF TGCGCCAGCAGCTCCAATACAGGGGGTCAAGAGACCCAGTACTTC
many TRBJ2-7 TRBD2 TRBV20-1 CSARPAGTSVIYEQYF TGCAGTGCTAGACCCGCCGGGACTAGCGTGATCTACGAGCAGTACTTC
many TRBJ1-3 - TRBV29-1 CSVETTRSGNTIYF TGCAGCGTTGAGACGACACGAAGTGGAAACACCATATATTTT
few TRBJ1-5 - TRBV5-5 CASSLGYGEPQHF TGTGCCAGCAGCTTGGGATACGGCGAGCCCCAGCATTTT
few TRBJ1-2 - TRBV29-1 CSVEVPTGWYGYTF TGCAGCGTTGAAGTCCCCACAGGGTGGTATGGCTACACCTTC
- TRBJ2-1 TRBD2 TRBV5-1 CASSLAASGPYNEQFF TGCGCCAGCAGCTTGGCGGCTAGCGGTCCGTACAATGAGCAGTTCTTC
many TRBJ2-5 - TRBV6-2/TRBV6-3 CASRSHVAQETQYF TGTGCCAGCAGGTCACACGTGGCTCAAGAGACCCAGTACTTC
few TRBJ2-3 TRBD2 TRBV5-1 CASSSGTSGGPSTDTQYF TGCGCCAGCAGCTCCGGGACTAGCGGGGGGCCTAGCACAGATACGCAGTATTTT
few TRBJ2-7 - TRBV20-1 CSAAGSNEQYF TGCAGTGCTGCGGGGTCCAACGAGCAGTACTTC
many TRBJ2-1 TRBD1 TRBV7-9 CASSKGQGVWNEQFF TGTGCCAGCAGCAAGGGACAGGGAGTATGGAATGAGCAGTTCTTC
many TRBJ2-1 - TRBV6-2/TRBV6-3 CASSYIRSRNNEQFF TGTGCCAGCAGTTATATCAGGTCTCGGAACAATGAGCAGTTCTTC
many TRBJ2-3 - TRBV27 CASSRHASTDTQYF TGTGCCAGTTCCCGACATGCTAGCACAGATACGCAGTATTTT
few TRBJ1-1 TRBD1 TRBV2 CASSGGQGLTMNTEAFF TGTGCCAGCAGTGGGGGACAGGGATTAACCATGAACACTGAAGCTTTCTTT
many TRBJ1-4 - TRBV20-1 CSAPNREKLFF TGCAGTGCTCCGAACAGGGAAAAACTGTTTTTT
few TRBJ2-7 - TRBV18 CASSPPTVDEQYF TGTGCCAGCTCACCACCTACAGTGGACGAGCAGTACTTC
many TRBJ2-5 - TRBV7-2 CASSPQEGLRETQYF TGTGCCAGCAGCCCCCAGGAGGGATTACGAGAGACCCAGTACTTC
- TRBJ1-5 TRBD1 TRBV12-3/TRBV12-4 CASSFPGGQGARQPQHF TGTGCCAGCAGTTTCCCCGGGGGACAGGGGGCTAGACAGCCCCAGCATTTT
many TRBJ2-5 - TRBV7-2 CASSSDTPETQYF TGTGCCAGCAGCTCCGACACCCCGGAGACCCAGTACTTC
many TRBJ2-3 TRBD2 TRBV7-7 CASSLGLAGADTQYF TGTGCCAGCAGCCTGGGACTAGCGGGGGCAGATACGCAGTATTTT
many TRBJ1-1 - TRBV12-3/TRBV12-4 CASTLAGYGTEAFF TGTGCCAGCACCCTGGCGGGGTATGGCACTGAAGCTTTCTTT
many TRBJ2-2 - TRBV10-1 CASSERLGGTGELFF TGCGCCAGCAGTGAACGACTAGGCGGGACCGGGGAGCTGTTTTTT
few TRBJ2-2 - TRBV6-5 CASGWGAPNTGELFF TGTGCCAGCGGTTGGGGGGCCCCGAACACCGGGGAGCTGTTTTTT